The sequence of this TCR beta chain was determined in a study of shared clonotypes between healthy human individuals. Study background: Donors had three CD4 naive, three CD4 memory, two CD8 naive and one CD8 memory plate apiece.

The germline gives CDR1 SGHVS, CDR2 FQNEAQ. The CDR3 runs to 11 residues. Trimming stripped 0 bases from V and 11 bases from J, with 6 bases between. Healthy HIV-negative adults without recent acute infections or vaccinations served as donors. Deep was the level used in running the assay. Clones were read by immunoSEQ multiplex PCR, and TCRdb kept only the in-frame ones, dropping some. This sample has 2 million to 2.5 million clones; around 93% occur once, and the top ten carry 0.37%. V is TRBV7-8 and J is TRBJ2-3; tentatively, D is TRBD2 (6 bases). This TCR was sampled from a man in his late teens or twenties in good health. Some clones in this sample may be carry-over from other donors' samples. Sample: naive CD4+ T cells from PBMCs. The subset is: CD45RA+ positively selected. The CDR3 nucleotides are TGTGCCAGCAGCTTAGCGGAGGGGCAGTATTTT. Translating gives CASSLAEGQYF.